This T cell receptor beta chain was identified during a study of cytomegalovirus exposure and HLA in healthy donors. General study points: Across donors, most TCRs were seen rarely, yet some public ones were widespread.

CDR1 is ENHRY, CDR2 SYGVKD, per germline. The CDR3 covers 15 residues. J was trimmed by 3 bases and V by 4 bases; bases with no gene match: 3. Details on this clone: The antigen remains undetermined.

PCR employed 60 Vbeta and 13 Jbeta primers. Sequencing was performed with immunoSEQ multiplex PCR; in TCRdb, only in-frame clones are kept and a portion is missing. The listing records some 48,000 clones. Input material: PBMCs. J is TRBJ2-5 and V is TRBV10-3; 12 nucleotides agree with TRBD1. The sequence was obtained from a man aged 35-49 years in good health and CMV-seropositive. The CDR3 region is CAISVGTGGEETQYF. The CDR3 coding sequence is TGTGCCATCAGTGTCGGGACAGGGGGCGAAGAGACCCAGTACTTC.